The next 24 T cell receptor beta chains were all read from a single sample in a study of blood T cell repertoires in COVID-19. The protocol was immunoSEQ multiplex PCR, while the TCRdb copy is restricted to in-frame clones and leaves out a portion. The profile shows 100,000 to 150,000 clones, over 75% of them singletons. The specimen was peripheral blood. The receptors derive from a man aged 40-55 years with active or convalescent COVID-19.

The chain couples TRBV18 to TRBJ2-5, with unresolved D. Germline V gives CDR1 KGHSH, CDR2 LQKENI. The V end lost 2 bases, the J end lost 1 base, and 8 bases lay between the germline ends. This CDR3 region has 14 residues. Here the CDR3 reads CASSPGRSQETQYF. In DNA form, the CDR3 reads TGTGCCAGCTCACCAGGCAGATCCCAAGAGACCCAGTACTTC.

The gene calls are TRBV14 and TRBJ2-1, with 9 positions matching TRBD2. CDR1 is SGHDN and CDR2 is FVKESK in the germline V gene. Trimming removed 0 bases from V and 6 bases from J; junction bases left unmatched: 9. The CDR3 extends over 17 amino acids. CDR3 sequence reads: CASSQDGLAGPLNEQFF. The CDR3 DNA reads TGTGCCAGCAGCCAAGATGGTCTAGCGGGGCCCCTCAATGAGCAGTTCTTC. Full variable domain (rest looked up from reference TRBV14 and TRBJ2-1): EAGVTQFPSHSVIEKGQTVTLRCDPISGHDNLYWYRRVMGKEIKFLLHFVKESKQDESGMPNNRFLAERTGGTYSTLKVQPAELEDSGVYFCASSQDGLAGPLNEQFFGPGTRLTVL.

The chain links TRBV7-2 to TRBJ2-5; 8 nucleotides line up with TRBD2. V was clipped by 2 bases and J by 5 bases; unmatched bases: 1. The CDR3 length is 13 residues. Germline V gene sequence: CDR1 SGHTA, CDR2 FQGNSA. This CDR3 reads CASSLRLAETQYF. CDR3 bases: TGTGCCAGCAGCTTACGACTAGCGGAGACCCAGTACTTC.

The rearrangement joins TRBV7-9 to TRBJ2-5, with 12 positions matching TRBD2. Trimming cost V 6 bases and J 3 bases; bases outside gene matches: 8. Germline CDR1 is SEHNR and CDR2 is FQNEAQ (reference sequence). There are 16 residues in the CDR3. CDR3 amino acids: CASSSRLAGAEETQYF. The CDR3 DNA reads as TGTGCCAGCAGTTCTCGACTAGCGGGGGCAGAAGAGACCCAGTACTTC. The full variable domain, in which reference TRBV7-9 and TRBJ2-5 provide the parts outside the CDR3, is DTGVSQNPRHKITKRGQNVTFRCDPISEHNRLYWYRQTLGQGPEFLTYFQNEAQLEKSRLLSDRFSAERPKGSFSTLEIQRTEQGDSAMYLCASSSRLAGAEETQYFGPGTRLLVL.

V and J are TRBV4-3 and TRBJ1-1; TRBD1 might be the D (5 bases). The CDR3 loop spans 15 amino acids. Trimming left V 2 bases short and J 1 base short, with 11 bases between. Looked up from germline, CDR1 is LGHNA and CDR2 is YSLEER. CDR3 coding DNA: TGCGCCAGCAGCCAATCCAGGGATAGGAACACTGAAGCTTTCTTT. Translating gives CASSQSRDRNTEAFF.

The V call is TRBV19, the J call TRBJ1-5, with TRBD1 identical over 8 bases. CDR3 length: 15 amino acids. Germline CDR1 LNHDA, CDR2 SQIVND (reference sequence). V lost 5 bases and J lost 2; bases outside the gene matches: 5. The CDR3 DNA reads TGTGCCAGTAGTGTCGACAGGGGCGGCAATCAGCCCCAGCATTTT. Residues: CASSVDRGGNQPQHF.

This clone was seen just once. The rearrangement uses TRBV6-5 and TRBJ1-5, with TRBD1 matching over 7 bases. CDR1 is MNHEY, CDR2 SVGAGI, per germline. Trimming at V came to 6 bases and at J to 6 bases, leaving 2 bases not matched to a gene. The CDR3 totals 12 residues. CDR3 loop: CASRTGAQPQHF. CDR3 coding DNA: TGTGCCAGCAGAACAGGGGCTCAGCCCCAGCATTTT.

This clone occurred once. The CDR3 DNA reads TGTGCCAGCAGCTTTAAACCGGGACAGACGCTCTATAGCAATCAGCCCCAGCATTTT. Translated: CASSFKPGQTLYSNQPQHF. The chain joins TRBV5-6 to TRBJ1-5; 7 bases are shared with TRBD1. The CDR3 loop spans 19 amino acids. With 2 bases clipped from V and 0 bases from J, the junction kept 14 bases outside the gene matches. The V gene's germline CDR1 is SGHDT and CDR2 YYEEEE.

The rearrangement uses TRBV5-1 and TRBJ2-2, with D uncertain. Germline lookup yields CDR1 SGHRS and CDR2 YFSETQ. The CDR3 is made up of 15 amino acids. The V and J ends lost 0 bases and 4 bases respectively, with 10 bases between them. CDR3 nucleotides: TGCGCCAGCAGCTTGGCCACAGACCGCACCGGGGAGCTGTTTTTT. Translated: CASSLATDRTGELFF.

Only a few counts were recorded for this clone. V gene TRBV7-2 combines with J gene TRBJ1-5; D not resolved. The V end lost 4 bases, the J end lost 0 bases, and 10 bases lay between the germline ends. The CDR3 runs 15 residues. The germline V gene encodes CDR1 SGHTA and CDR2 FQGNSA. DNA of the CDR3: TGTGCCAGCAGCTCCCGGGAGAATAGCAATCAGCCCCAGCATTTT. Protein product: CASSSRENSNQPQHF. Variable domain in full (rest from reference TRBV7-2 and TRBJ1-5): GAGVSQSPSNKVTEKGKDVELRCDPISGHTALYWYRQSLGQGLEFLIYFQGNSAPDKSGLPSDRFSAERTGGSVSTLTIQRTQQEDSAVYLCASSSRENSNQPQHFGDGTRLSIL.

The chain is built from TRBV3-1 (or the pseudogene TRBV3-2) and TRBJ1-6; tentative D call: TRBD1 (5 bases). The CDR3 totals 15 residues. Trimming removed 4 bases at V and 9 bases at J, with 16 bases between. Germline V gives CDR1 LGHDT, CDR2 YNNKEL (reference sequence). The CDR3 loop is CASSLGTAVGSPLHF. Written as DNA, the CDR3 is TGTGCCAGCAGCCTCGGGACTGCCGTTGGTTCACCCCTCCACTTT.

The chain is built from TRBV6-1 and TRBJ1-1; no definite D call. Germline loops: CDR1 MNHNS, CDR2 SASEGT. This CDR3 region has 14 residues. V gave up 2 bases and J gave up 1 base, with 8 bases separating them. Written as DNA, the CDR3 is TGTGCCAGCAGTGAATGGCAGGCGAACACTGAAGCTTTCTTT. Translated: CASSEWQANTEAFF.

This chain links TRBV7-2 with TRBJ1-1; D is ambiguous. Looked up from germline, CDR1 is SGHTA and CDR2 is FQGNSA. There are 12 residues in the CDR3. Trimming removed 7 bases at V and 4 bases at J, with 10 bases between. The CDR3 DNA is TGTGCCAGCAAGCCGGGGATCACTGAAGCTTTCTTT. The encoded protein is CASKPGITEAFF.

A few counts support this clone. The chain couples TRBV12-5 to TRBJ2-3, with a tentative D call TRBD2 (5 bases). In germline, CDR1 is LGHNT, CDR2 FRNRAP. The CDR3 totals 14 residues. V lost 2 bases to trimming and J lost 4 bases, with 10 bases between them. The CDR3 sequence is CASGLRLSADTQYF. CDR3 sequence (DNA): TGTGCTAGTGGTTTGAGACTATCGGCAGATACGCAGTATTTT.

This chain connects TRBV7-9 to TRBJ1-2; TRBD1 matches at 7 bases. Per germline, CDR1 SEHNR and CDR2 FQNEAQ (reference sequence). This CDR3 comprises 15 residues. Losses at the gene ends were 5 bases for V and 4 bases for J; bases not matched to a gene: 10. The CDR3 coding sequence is TGTGCCAGCAGCCCCTGGGGGACAGACCGCTATGGCTACACCTTC. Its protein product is CASSPWGTDRYGYTF.

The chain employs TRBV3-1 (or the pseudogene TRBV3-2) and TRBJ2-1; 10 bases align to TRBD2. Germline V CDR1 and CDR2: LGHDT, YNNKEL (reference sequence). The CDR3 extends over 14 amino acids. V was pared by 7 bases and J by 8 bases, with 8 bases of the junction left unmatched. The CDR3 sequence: CASIRSGGADEQFF. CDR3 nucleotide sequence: TGTGCCAGCATAAGAAGCGGGGGGGCTGATGAGCAGTTCTTC.

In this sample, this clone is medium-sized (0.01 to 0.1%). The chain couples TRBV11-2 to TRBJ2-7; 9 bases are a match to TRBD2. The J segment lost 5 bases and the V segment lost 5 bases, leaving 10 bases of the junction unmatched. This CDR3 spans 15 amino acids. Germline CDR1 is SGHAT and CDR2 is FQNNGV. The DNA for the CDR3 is TGTGCCAGCAGCCCGGGGCTAGCGGGGTCGGACGAGCAGTACTTC. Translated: CASSPGLAGSDEQYF. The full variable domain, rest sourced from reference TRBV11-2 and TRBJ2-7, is EAGVAQSPRYKIIEKRQSVAFWCNPISGHATLYWYQQILGQGPKLLIQFQNNGVVDDSQLPKDRFSAERLKGVDSTLKIQPAKLEDSAVYLCASSPGLAGSDEQYFGPGTRLTVT.

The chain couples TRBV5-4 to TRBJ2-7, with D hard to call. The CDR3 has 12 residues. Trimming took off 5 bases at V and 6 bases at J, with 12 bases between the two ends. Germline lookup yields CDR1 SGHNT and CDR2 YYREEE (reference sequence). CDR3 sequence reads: CASSGGSSEQYF. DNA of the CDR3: TGTGCCAGCAGTGGCGGTAGCAGCGAGCAGTACTTC.

Here the CDR3 reads CASSRQGQGEAFF. The CDR3 DNA reads as TGCGCCAGCAGCCGCCAGGGACAGGGCGAAGCTTTCTTT. This chain connects TRBV5-1 to TRBJ1-1, with 9 bases that match TRBD1. The germline gives CDR1 SGHRS, CDR2 YFSETQ. The CDR3 contains 13 residues. Trimming at V came to 4 bases and at J to 8 bases, leaving 6 bases not matched to a gene.

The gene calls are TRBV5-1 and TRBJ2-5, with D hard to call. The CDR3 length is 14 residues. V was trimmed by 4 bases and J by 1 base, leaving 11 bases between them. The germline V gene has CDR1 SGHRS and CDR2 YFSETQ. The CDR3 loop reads CASSMTHLQETQYF. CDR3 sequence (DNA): TGCGCCAGCAGCATGACACACCTCCAAGAGACCCAGTACTTC. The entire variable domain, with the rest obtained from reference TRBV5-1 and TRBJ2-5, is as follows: KAGVTQTPRYLIKTRGQQVTLSCSPISGHRSVSWYQQTPGQGLQFLFEYFSETQRNKGNFPGRFSGRQFSNSRSEMNVSTLELGDSALYLCASSMTHLQETQYFGPGTRLLVL.

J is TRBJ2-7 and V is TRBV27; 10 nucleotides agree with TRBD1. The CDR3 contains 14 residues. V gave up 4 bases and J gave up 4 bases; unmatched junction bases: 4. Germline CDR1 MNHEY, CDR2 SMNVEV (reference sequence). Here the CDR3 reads CASSSRQGAYEQYF. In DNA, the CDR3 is TGTGCCAGCAGTTCCCGACAGGGGGCGTACGAGCAGTACTTC.

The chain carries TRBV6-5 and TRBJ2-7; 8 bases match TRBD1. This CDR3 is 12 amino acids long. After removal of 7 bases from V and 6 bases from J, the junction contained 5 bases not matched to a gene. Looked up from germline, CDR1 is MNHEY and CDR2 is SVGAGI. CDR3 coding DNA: TGTGCCAGCACGCACGGACAGGGCGAGCAGTACTTC. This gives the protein CASTHGQGEQYF.

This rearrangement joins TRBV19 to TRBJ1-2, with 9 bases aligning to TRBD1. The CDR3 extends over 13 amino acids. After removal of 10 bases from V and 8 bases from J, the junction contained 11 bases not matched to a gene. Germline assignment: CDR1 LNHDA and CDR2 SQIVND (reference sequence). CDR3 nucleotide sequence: TGTGCCACCTCAATCGACAGGGGGTACGGCTACACCTTC. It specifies CATSIDRGYGYTF.

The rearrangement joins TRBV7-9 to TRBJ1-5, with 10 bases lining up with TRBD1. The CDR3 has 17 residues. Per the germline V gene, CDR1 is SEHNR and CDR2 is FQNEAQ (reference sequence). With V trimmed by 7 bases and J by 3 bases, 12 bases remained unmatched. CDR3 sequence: CASTHNRDRGFNQPQHF. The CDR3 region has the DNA TGTGCCAGCACCCATAACCGGGACAGGGGTTTCAATCAGCCCCAGCATTTT.